This TCR beta chain was found in a study of neurological immune-mediated disorders (dated by TCRdb to between 2019 and 2020). Study-wide context: The study compared peripheral blood TCR-beta repertoires of HTLV-I-associated myelopathy (HAM/TSP) patients, multiple sclerosis patients and healthy controls using UMI-based sequencing. Longitudinal HAM/TSP and healthy donors were sampled at 3 time-points each (roughly 3-40 month intervals). The cohort comprised approximately 67 subjects: 14 HAM/TSP patients, 35 or so multiple sclerosis patients and around 20 healthy controls. Alongside PBMC samples, the set of some 98 TCR-beta libraries contained longitudinal samples, technical triplicates, and paired CD4+ and CD8+ T-cell subsets that had been sorted.

What this sample's time point label stands for: longitudinal time-point 2. Libraries from unsorted PBMCs were made from 2 million PBMCs kept in RNAlater at -80 degrees C until RNA extraction. Peripheral blood was subjected to Ficoll-Hypaque density gradient centrifugation to isolate PBMCs, which were then cryopreserved in liquid nitrogen. This clonotype was counted at least ten times. The target of this receptor is not known. Base qualities are not at hand, and no much larger clone is one base apart. V is shortened by 5 bases, J by 7 bases, and the region joining them spans 18 bases. CDR1 MNHEY and CDR2 SVGEGT are derived from the germline V gene. The CDR3 covers 14 residues, taking in both the cysteine and the phenylalanine. CDR3 DNA is the only sequence kept; it has 42 bases, read in frame from the first base. To synthesize cDNA, template-switch 5'RACE was performed with a primer carrying a 10-nucleotide random unique molecular identifier so that each TCR transcript was tagged. Every sequencing run yielded over 180 million TCR-beta sequences covering 15-18 subjects. The RNeasy kit was used for extraction of total RNA. The KAPA Real-time Library Amplification kit was used to amplify TCR-beta VDJ regions with primers for the TCR constant region and the 5'RACE anchor. A first PCR added sample indexes and Illumina adaptors, after which a second PCR increased the library yield. After Ampure bead purification, the TCR product of roughly 650 bp was size-selected on a 2% E-gel SizeSelection system. Before pooling, library quality was checked on a Bioanalyzer, concentration was measured with Qubit, and libraries were quantified with the Kapa Library Quantification kit. Libraries were sequenced paired-end 2 x 150 bp on an Illumina HiSeq 2500. To increase sequence diversity, about 23-30% phiX was spiked into each library pool. On the study's bioinformatics: The UMI-based MiGEC pipeline processed quality-filtered reads and removed over 80% of raw TCR sequences during error correction. VDJ genes were aligned to IMGT germline references, and each clonotype was defined by a unique CDR3 amino acid sequence together with V-J genes. Clonal expansion, Shannon diversity, and CDR3 relatedness (CalcPairwiseDistances, ClusterSamples) were evaluated with VDJtools, and phylogenetic trees were built with CLCbio workbench. A clone was classed as expanded if it had 8 or more unique UMIs, a cutoff based on coefficient-of-variation modelling across technical triplicates. TCRdb redid the processing of the public reads, applying fastp at Q25 and MiXCR, and retained in-frame beta chains. Rows are unified per CDR3 protein, each entry keeping the most common DNA and genes. These V and J calls originate from TCRdb's pipeline instead of the authors' own analysis. Within this sample are some 100,000 distinct CDR3 sequences, with around 13% of them counted one time only. Approximately 5% of the sample is held by the ten biggest clonotypes.

What the authors observed across the whole study: TCR clonal expansion was highest in HAM/TSP patients and lowest in MS patients, with MS patients falling below even healthy controls. Across subjects, expanded clones never shared an identical CDR3 amino acid sequence, which suggests that the TCR-beta repertoires in every group were private.

The sequence joins TRBV6-2 or TRBV6-3 to TRBJ2-7; D gene: possibly TRBD2, on 5 matching bases. Sample: PBMCs. The TCR originated in a female donor with HTLV-1-associated myelopathy (HAM/TSP). The DNA sequence is TGTGCCAGCAGTCAACGGGGAGACATGGGGGAGCAGTACTTC. This sequence encodes CASSQRGDMGEQYF.